This T cell receptor (beta chain) was recovered during a study of spatial heterogeneity in lung cancer. Study-level information: Consistently, beta-chain sequences turned up in larger numbers than alpha-chain sequences did. The study observed each unique TCR and UMI combination more than ten times on average in raw reads.

The sample's time point: sample taken at primary tumor resection. Whole RNA was taken from tumor, nontumor lung or frozen PBMC; it was then sequenced unsorted. The donors, fewer than 90 patients with untreated early-stage non-small cell lung cancer, provided the samples. Whole-study findings and limits: Follow-up blood showed ubiquitous expanded tumor TCRs less than blood at resection did.

This CDR3 contains 14 residues. Germline V gene data show CDR1 as MDHEN and CDR2 as SYDVKM. Trimming removed 6 bases from V and 2 bases from J, with 13 bases in between. TCRdb reprocessed the 5' RACE reads via MiXCR and lists one record per CDR3 protein. Among some 100,000 distinct CDR3 sequences, approximately 12% were seen once, and the ten largest hold about 40%. This clonotype was counted between two and nine times. Its antigen is undetermined. V is TRBV28 and J is TRBJ2-5, with D possibly being TRBD1 or TRBD2 (5 bases each). This sample comprised PBMCs, obtained at surgery. The origin of this receptor is a male donor with early-stage non-small cell lung cancer. The CDR3 DNA is TGTGCCAGCAGAAGACAGCGGAAACAAGAGACCCAGTACTTC. This sequence encodes CASRRQRKQETQYF.